This T cell receptor (beta chain) was profiled in a study of a mutant IDH1 vaccine in newly diagnosed glioma. Study at large: Patients' prior therapy spanned radiotherapy, temozolomide, or both; most underwent both. Study-level findings and limits: Alterations occurring in top peripheral T cell clonotypes seemed unrelated to pseudoprogression.

Looked up from germline, CDR1 is SGHRS and CDR2 is YFSETQ. With V trimmed by 7 bases and J by 6 bases, 14 bases remained unmatched. The CDR3 is made up of 15 amino acids. This sample's time point: baseline, week 1 (first vaccination visit). Sample treatment: pre-vaccination baseline after standard-of-care therapy. Donor diagnoses consisted of new WHO grade 3 or 4 IDH1-mutant, ATRX-lost astrocytomas. A word on this clone: Its antigen is not known.

The table came from immunoSEQ multiplex PCR; TCRdb's copy has only in-frame clones and leaves some out. This table has around 24,000 clones, 85% to 95% appearing once. The sequence derives from a man aged 35 to 55 with glioma. The sample consisted of PBMCs, taken from a glioma patient treated with radiotherapy, temozolomide or both. The rearrangement links TRBV5-1 to TRBJ2-7; 9 positions match TRBD2. The CDR3 nucleotides are TGCGCCAGCGGTATATTGGGACTAGCCGTAGGCGAGCAGTACTTC. Its protein product is CASGILGLAVGEQYF.